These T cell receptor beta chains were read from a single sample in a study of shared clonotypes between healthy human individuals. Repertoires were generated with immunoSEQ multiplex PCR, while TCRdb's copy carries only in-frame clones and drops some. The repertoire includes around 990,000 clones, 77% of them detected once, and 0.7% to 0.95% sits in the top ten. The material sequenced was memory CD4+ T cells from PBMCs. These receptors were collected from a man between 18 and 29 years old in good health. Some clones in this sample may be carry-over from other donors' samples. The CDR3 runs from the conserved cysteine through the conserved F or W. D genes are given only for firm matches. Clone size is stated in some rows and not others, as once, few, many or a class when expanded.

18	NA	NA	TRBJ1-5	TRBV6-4	CASSDGEFIEGSNQPQHF	TGTGCCAGCAGTGATGGGGAGTTTATAGAAGGTAGCAATCAGCCCCAGCATTTT
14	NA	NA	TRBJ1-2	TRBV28	CASSPIEGDYGYTF	TGTGCCAGCAGCCCAATTGAGGGGGACTATGGCTACACCTTC
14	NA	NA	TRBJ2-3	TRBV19	CATLGRFGADTQYF	TGTGCCACTCTGGGGAGGTTCGGCGCAGATACGCAGTATTTT
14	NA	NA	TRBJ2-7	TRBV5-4	CASSFDPDSYEQYF	TGTGCCAGCAGCTTCGATCCAGACAGCTACGAGCAGTACTTC
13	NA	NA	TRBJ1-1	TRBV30	CAWIRQPNTEAFF	TGTGCCTGGATAAGGCAGCCGAACACTGAAGCTTTCTTT
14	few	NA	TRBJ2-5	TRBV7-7	CASSLIGKLETQYF	TGTGCCAGCAGCTTAATTGGCAAGTTGGAGACCCAGTACTTC
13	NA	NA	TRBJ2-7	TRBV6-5	CASSFRPHTEQYF	TGTGCCAGCAGTTTTCGACCCCATACAGAGCAGTACTTC
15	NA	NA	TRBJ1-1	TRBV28	CASSFVTRRNTEAFF	TGTGCCAGCAGTTTCGTTACGCGCAGGAACACTGAAGCTTTCTTT
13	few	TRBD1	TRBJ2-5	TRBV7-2	CASSQGALETQYF	TGTGCCAGCAGCCAGGGGGCTTTGGAGACCCAGTACTTC
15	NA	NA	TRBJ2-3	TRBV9	CASSVSSGLTDTQYF	TGTGCCAGCAGCGTTTCCAGCGGACTCACAGATACGCAGTATTTT
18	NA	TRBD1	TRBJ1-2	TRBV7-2	CASSLFSGQGLIRDGYTF	TGTGCCAGCAGCTTATTTTCCGGACAGGGGCTTATACGGGATGGCTACACCTTC
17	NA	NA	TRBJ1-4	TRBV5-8	CASSPRVTAATNEKLFF	TGTGCCAGCAGCCCACGGGTCACGGCTGCAACTAATGAAAAACTGTTTTTT
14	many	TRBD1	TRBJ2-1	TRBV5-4	CASSLGPGGNEQFF	TGTGCCAGCAGCTTGGGGCCAGGGGGCAATGAGCAGTTCTTC
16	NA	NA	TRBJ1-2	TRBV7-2	CASSLANSQVGHGYTF	TGTGCCAGCAGCTTAGCGAACTCCCAGGTGGGACATGGCTACACCTTC
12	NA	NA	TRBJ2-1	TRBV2	CASGASGNEQFF	TGTGCCAGCGGGGCTTCGGGTAATGAGCAGTTCTTC
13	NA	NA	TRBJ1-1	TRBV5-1	CASREPGGAEAFF	TGCGCCAGCAGAGAACCTGGGGGGGCTGAAGCTTTCTTT
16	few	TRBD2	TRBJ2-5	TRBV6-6	CASTRGTSGSQETQYF	TGTGCCAGCACCAGGGGGACTAGCGGGAGCCAAGAGACCCAGTACTTC
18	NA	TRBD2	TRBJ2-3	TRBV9	CASSVSGSGNPTRHTQYF	TGTGCCAGCAGCGTAAGTGGTAGCGGGAACCCCACACGACATACGCAGTATTTT
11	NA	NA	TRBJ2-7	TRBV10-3	CAINQGYEQYF	TGTGCCATCAACCAGGGCTACGAGCAGTACTTC
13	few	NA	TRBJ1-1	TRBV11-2	CASSLQTYTEAFF	TGTGCCAGCAGCTTACAGACGTACACTGAAGCTTTCTTT
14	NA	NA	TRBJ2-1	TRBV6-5	CASSPNRALNEQFF	TGTGCCAGCAGTCCCAACCGGGCATTAAATGAGCAGTTCTTC
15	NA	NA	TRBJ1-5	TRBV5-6	CASSLDSRENQPQHF	TGTGCCAGCAGCTTGGATTCGCGGGAAAATCAGCCCCAGCATTTT
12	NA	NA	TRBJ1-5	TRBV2	CASSADPGTQHF	TGTGCCAGCAGTGCAGACCCGGGTACCCAGCATTTT
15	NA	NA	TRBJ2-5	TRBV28	CASSFEFGGKETQYF	TGTGCCAGCAGTTTCGAGTTCGGGGGCAAGGAGACCCAGTACTTC
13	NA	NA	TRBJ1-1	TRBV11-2	CASSPAKNTEAFF	TGTGCCAGCAGCCCCGCGAAGAACACTGAAGCTTTCTTT
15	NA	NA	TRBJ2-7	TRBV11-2	CASSLRGRADYEQYF	TGTGCCAGCAGCTTACGAGGACGGGCGGATTACGAGCAGTACTTC
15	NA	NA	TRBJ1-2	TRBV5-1	CASSLTDGPSYGYTF	TGCGCCAGCAGCTTAACGGACGGACCCTCCTATGGCTACACCTTC
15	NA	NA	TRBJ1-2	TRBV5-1	CASSLDPGARYGYTF	TGCGCCAGCAGCTTGGACCCGGGGGCCAGGTATGGCTACACCTTC
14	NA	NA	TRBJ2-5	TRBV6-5	CASSYGRYEETQYF	TGTGCCAGCAGTTACGGGAGATATGAAGAGACCCAGTACTTC
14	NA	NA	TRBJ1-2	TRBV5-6	CASSLMEGRGGYTF	TGTGCCAGCAGCTTGATGGAGGGCAGGGGCGGCTACACCTTC
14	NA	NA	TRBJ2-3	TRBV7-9	CASSPLGRADTQYF	TGTGCCAGCAGCCCCTTGGGCCGGGCAGATACGCAGTATTTT
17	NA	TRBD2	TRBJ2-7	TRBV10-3	CAIRGGLAGGLHYEQYF	TGTGCCATCAGGGGGGGACTAGCGGGAGGACTTCACTACGAGCAGTACTTC
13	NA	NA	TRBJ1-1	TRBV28	CASSLSWASLAFF	TGTGCCAGCAGTTTATCGTGGGCGTCTTTAGCTTTCTTT
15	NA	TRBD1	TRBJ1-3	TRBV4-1	CASSRGQGTGNTIYF	TGCGCCAGCAGCCGGGGACAGGGGACCGGAAACACCATATATTTT
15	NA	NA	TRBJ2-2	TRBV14	CASSQPNGVTGELFF	TGTGCCAGCAGCCAACCAAACGGGGTCACCGGGGAGCTGTTTTTT
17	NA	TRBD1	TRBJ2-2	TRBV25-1	CASRESPGQVLAGELFF	TGTGCCAGCAGAGAAAGCCCGGGACAGGTGTTGGCCGGGGAGCTGTTTTTT
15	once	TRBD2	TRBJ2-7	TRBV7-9	CASTPIAGGLNEQYF	TGTGCCAGCACCCCTATAGCGGGAGGATTGAACGAGCAGTACTTC
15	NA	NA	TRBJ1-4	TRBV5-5	CASSLADTTNEKLFF	TGTGCCAGCAGCTTGGCAGATACAACTAATGAAAAACTGTTTTTT
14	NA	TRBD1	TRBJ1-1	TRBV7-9	CASSLGQGPTEAFF	TGTGCCAGCAGCTTGGGACAGGGACCCACTGAAGCTTTCTTT
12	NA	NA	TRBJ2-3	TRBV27	CASSPALDTQYF	TGTGCCAGCAGTCCAGCGTTAGATACGCAGTATTTT
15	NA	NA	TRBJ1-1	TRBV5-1	CASSLFGGADTEAFF	TGCGCCAGCAGCCTCTTCGGGGGCGCCGACACTGAAGCTTTCTTT
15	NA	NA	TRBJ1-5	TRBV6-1	CASDYGGGLGQPQHF	TGTGCCAGCGATTACGGAGGAGGATTAGGTCAGCCCCAGCATTTT
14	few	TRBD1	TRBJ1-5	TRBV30	CAWSADRGGQPQHF	TGTGCCTGGAGTGCGGACAGGGGAGGTCAGCCCCAGCATTTT
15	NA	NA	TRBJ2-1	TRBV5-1	CASSLRDHLYNEQFF	TGCGCCAGCAGCTTGCGGGACCACCTATACAATGAGCAGTTCTTC
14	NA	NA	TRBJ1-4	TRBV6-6	CASSWSGTNEKLFF	TGTGCCAGCAGTTGGTCAGGGACTAATGAAAAACTGTTTTTT
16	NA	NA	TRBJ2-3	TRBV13	CASSFNLAGRTDTQYF	TGTGCCAGCAGCTTCAATTTGGCGGGACGCACAGATACGCAGTATTTT
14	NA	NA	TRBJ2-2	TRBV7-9	CASTLLGRAGELFF	TGTGCCAGCACCTTGTTGGGGAGAGCCGGGGAGCTGTTTTTT
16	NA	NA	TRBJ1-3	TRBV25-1	CASSEGVGGSGNTIYF	TGTGCCAGCAGTGAAGGTGTCGGGGGCTCTGGAAACACCATATATTTT
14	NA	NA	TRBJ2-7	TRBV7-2	CASSLGMGSREQYF	TGTGCCAGCAGCTTAGGTATGGGGTCGAGGGAGCAGTACTTC
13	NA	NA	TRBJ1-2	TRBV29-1	CSVGIGEGLGYTF	TGCAGCGTTGGGATTGGGGAGGGTTTAGGCTACACCTTC
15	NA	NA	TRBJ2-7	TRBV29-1	CSVGRIGGPPYEQYF	TGCAGCGTGGGTAGAATAGGGGGGCCCCCCTACGAGCAGTACTTC
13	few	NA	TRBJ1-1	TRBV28	CASTTGGYTEAFF	TGTGCCAGCACCACCGGAGGGTACACTGAAGCTTTCTTT
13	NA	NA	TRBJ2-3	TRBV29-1	CSVDYRNTDTQYF	TGCAGCGTCGATTACAGAAACACAGATACGCAGTATTTT
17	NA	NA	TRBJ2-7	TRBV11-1	CASSLVPPGANPHEQYF	TGTGCCAGCAGCTTAGTGCCCCCCGGAGCGAATCCCCACGAGCAGTACTTC
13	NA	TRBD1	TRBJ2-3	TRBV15	CATSVRQGYTQYF	TGTGCCACCAGCGTTCGACAGGGCTATACGCAGTATTTT
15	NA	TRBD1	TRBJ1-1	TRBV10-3	CAIRTGVMVNTEAFF	TGTGCCATCCGGACAGGTGTTATGGTGAACACTGAAGCTTTCTTT
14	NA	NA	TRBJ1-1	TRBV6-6	CASSRRRGNTEAFF	TGTGCCAGCAGTCGAAGGAGGGGGAACACTGAAGCTTTCTTT